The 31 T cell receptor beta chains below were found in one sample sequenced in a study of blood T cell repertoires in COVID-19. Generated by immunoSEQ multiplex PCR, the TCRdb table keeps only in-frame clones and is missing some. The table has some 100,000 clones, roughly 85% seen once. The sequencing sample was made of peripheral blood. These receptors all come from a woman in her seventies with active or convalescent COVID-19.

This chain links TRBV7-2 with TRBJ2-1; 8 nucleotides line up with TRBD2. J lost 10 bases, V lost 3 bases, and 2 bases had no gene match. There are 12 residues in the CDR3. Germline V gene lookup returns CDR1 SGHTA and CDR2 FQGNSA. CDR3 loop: CASSFGREEQFF. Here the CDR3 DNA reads TGTGCCAGCAGCTTCGGGAGGGAGGAGCAGTTCTTC.

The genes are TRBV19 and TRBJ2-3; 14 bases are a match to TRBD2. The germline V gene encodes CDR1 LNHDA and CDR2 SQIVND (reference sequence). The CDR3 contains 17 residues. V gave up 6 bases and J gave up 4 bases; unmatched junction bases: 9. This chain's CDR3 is CASSNTGLAGGPDTQYF. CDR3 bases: TGTGCCAGTAGCAATACCGGACTAGCGGGAGGCCCAGATACGCAGTATTTT.

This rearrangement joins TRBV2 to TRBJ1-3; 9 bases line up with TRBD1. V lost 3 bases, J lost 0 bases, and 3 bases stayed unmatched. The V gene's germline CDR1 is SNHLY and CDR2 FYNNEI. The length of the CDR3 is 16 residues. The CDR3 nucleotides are TGTGCCAGCAGTGATTACAGGGGGCCCTCTGGAAACACCATATATTTT. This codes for CASSDYRGPSGNTIYF.

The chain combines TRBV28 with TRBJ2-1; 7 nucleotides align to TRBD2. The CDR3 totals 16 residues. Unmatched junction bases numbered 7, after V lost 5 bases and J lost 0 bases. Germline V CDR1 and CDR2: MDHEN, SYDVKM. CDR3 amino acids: CASSPRGEGSYNEQFF. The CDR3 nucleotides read TGTGCCAGCAGTCCCCGTGGGGAGGGCTCCTACAATGAGCAGTTCTTC.

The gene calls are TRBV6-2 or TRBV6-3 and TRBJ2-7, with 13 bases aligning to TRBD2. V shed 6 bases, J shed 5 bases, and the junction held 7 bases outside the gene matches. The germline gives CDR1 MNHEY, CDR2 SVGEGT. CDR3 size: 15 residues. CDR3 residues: CASSETSGREDEQYF. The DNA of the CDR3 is TGTGCCAGCAGCGAAACTAGCGGGAGGGAGGACGAGCAGTACTTC.

This CDR3 is CASSLSLRRGNTEAFF. In DNA form, the CDR3 reads TGTGCCAGCAGCTTATCCCTACGTAGGGGGAACACTGAAGCTTTCTTT. The V call is TRBV7-9, the J call TRBJ1-1, with a possible D match to TRBD1 (5 bases). CDR3 length equals 16 residues. Trimming removed 2 bases from V and 1 base from J, with 14 bases in between. Germline V gene lookup returns CDR1 SEHNR and CDR2 FQNEAQ (reference sequence).

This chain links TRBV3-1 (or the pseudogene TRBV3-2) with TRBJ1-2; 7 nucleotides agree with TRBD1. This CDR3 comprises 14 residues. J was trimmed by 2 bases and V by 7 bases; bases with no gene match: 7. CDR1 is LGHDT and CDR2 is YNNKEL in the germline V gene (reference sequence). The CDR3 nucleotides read TGTGCCAGCACCCGACAGGGCCAAAACTATGGCTACACCTTC. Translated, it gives CASTRQGQNYGYTF.

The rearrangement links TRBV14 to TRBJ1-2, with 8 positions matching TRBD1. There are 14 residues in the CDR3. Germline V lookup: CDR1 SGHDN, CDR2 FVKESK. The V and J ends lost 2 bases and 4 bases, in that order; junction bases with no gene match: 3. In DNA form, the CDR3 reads TGTGCCAGCAGCCAATCGGACAGGGTCTATGGCTACACCTTC. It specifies CASSQSDRVYGYTF.

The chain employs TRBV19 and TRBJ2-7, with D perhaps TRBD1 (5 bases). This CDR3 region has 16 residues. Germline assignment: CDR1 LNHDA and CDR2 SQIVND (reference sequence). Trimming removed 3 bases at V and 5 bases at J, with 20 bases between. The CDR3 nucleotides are TGTGCCAGTAGTATCTACCCGGCAGGGATACCCAACGAGCAGTACTTC. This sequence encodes CASSIYPAGIPNEQYF.

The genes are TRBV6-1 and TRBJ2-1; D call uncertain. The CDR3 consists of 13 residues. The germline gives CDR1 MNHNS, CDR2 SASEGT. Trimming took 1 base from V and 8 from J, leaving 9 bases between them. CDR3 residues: CASSEDGYYEQFF. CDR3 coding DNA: TGTGCCAGCAGTGAAGACGGGTACTATGAGCAGTTCTTC.

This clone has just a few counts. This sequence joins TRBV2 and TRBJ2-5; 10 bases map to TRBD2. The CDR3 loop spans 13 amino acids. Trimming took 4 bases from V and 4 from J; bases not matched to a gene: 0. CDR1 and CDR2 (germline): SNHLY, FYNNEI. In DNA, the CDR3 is TGTGCCAGCAGTGGACTAGCGGGAGAGACCCAGTACTTC. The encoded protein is CASSGLAGETQYF.

This chain's CDR3 is CATSDIGTSGTYNEQFF. For the CDR3, the DNA is TGTGCCACCAGTGACATTGGGACTAGCGGGACCTACAATGAGCAGTTCTTC. V is TRBV24-1 and J is TRBJ2-1, with 13 nucleotides matching TRBD2. Germline assignment: CDR1 KGHDR and CDR2 SFDVKD. This CDR3 region has 17 residues. Trimming at V came to 4 bases and at J to 2 bases, leaving 4 bases not matched to a gene.

The CDR3 DNA sequence: TGTGCCAGCTCACCACCGGGACAGGGGACCTACGAGCAGTACTTC. Residues: CASSPPGQGTYEQYF. The chain is built from TRBV18 and TRBJ2-7; the match to TRBD1 covers 10 bases. The CDR3 totals 15 residues. V lost 0 bases to trimming and J lost 2 bases; unmatched junction nucleotides: 1. Looked up from germline, CDR1 is KGHSH and CDR2 is LQKENI. The full variable domain, completed using reference TRBV18 and TRBJ2-7, is NAGVMQNPRHLVRRRGQEARLRCSPMKGHSHVYWYRQLPEEGLKFMVYLQKENIIDESGMPKERFSAEFPKEGPSILRIQQVVRGDSAAYFCASSPPGQGTYEQYFGPGTRLTVT.

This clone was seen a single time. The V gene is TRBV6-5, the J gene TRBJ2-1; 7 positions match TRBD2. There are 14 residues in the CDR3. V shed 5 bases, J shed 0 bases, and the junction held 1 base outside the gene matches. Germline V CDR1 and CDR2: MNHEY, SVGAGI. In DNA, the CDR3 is TGTGCCAGCAGTAGGACTAGCTCCTACAATGAGCAGTTCTTC. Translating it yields CASSRTSSYNEQFF.

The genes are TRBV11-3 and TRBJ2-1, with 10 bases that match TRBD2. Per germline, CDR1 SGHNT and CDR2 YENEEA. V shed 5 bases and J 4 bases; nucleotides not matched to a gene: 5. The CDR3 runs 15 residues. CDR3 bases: TGTGCCAGCAGCACAACTAGCGGGGCATACAATGAGCAGTTCTTC. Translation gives CASSTTSGAYNEQFF.

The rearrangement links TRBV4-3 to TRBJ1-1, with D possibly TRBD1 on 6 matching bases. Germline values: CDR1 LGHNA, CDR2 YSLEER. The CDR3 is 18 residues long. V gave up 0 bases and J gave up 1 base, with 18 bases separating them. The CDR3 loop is CASSQDGRGDGQNTEAFF. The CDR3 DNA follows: TGCGCCAGCAGCCAAGATGGCAGGGGAGATGGGCAGAACACTGAAGCTTTCTTT.

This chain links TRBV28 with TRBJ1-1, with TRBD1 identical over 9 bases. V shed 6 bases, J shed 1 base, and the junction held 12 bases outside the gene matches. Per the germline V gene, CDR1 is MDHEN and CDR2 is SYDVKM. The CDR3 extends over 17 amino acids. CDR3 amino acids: CASRFAYRQGGNTEAFF. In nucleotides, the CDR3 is TGTGCCAGCAGGTTTGCTTATCGACAGGGGGGGAACACTGAAGCTTTCTTT.

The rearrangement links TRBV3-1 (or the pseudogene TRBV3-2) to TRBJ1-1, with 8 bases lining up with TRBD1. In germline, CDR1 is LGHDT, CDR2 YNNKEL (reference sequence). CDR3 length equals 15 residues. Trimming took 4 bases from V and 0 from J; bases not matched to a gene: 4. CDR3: CASSLGQGVNTEAFF. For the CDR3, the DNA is TGTGCCAGCAGCCTTGGACAGGGAGTGAACACTGAAGCTTTCTTT.

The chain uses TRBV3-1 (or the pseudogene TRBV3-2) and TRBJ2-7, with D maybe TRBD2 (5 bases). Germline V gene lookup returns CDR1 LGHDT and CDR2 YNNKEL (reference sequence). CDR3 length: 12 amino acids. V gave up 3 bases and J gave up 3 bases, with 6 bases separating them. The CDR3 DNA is TGTGCCAGCAGCCACCGGGACTACGAGCAGTACTTC. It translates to CASSHRDYEQYF.

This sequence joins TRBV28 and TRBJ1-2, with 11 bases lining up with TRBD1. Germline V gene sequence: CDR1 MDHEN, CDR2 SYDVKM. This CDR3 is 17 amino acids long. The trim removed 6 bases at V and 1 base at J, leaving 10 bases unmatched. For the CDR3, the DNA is TGTGCCAGCAGACCCGGGACAGGGGGAGCCCTTAACTATGGCTACACCTTC. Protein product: CASRPGTGGALNYGYTF.

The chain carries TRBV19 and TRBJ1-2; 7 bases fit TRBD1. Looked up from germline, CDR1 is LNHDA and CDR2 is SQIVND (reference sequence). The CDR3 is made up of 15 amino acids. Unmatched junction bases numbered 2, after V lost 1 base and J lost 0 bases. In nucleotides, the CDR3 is TGTGCCAGTAGTATAGTTGGGACAGCTAACTATGGCTACACCTTC. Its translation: CASSIVGTANYGYTF.

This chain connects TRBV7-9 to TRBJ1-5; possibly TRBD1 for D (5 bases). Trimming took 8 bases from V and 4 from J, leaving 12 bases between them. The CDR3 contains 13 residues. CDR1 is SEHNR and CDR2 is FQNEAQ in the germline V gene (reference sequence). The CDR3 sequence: CASGPQGNQPQHF. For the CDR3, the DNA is TGTGCCAGCGGCCCCCAGGGAAATCAGCCCCAGCATTTT.

This CDR3 is CASSRQPSYTF. The CDR3 nucleotides read TGTGCCAGCAGTAGACAGCCCTCCTACACCTTC. The chain carries TRBV28 and TRBJ1-2; a possible D gene is TRBD1 (5 bases). Germline V gives CDR1 MDHEN, CDR2 SYDVKM. V lost 5 bases to trimming and J lost 10 bases, with 11 bases between them. This CDR3 comprises 11 residues.

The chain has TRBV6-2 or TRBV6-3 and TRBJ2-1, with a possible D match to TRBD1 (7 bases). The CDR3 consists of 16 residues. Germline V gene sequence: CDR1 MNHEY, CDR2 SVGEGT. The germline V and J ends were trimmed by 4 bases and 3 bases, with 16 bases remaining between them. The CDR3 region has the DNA TGTGCCAGCAGTTCGCCCGGGGGACAGCTCTACAATGAGCAGTTCTTC. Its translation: CASSSPGGQLYNEQFF.

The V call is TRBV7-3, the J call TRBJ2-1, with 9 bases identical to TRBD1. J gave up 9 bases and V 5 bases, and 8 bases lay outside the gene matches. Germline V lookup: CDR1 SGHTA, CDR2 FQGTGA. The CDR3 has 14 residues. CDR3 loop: CASSLEQGASEQFF. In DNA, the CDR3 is TGTGCCAGCAGCCTGGAACAGGGGGCCAGTGAGCAGTTCTTC.

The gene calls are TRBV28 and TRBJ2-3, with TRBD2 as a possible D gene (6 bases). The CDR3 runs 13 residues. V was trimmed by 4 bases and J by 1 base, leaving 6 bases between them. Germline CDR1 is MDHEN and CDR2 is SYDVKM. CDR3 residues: CASSSGGTDTQYF. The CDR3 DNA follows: TGTGCCAGCAGTTCGGGGGGCACAGATACGCAGTATTTT.

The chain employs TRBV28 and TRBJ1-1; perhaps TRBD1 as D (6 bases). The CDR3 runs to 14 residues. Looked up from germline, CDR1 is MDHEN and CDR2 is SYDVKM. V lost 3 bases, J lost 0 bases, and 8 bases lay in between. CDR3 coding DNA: TGTGCCAGCAGTTTCGGGGGGCTGAACACTGAAGCTTTCTTT. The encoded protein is CASSFGGLNTEAFF.

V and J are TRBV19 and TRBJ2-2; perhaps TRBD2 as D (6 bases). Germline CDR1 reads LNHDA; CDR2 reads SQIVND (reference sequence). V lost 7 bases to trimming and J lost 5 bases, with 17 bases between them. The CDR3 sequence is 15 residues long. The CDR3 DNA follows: TGTGCCAGTACTCAGGACGGTGGGGGGACCGGGGAGCTGTTTTTT. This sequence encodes CASTQDGGGTGELFF.

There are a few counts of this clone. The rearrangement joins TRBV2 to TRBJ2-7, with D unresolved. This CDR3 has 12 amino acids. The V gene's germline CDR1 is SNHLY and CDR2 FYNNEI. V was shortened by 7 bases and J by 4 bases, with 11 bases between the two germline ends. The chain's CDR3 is CASTLLGYEQYF. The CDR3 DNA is TGTGCCAGCACTCTCCTCGGGTACGAGCAGTACTTC.

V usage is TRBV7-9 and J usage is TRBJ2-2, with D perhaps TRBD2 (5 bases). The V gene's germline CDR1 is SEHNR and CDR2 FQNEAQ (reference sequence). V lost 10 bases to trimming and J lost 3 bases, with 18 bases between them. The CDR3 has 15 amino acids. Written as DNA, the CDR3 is TGTGCCACCTCCACTTCGGGGTTGGACACCGGGGAGCTGTTTTTT. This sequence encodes CATSTSGLDTGELFF.

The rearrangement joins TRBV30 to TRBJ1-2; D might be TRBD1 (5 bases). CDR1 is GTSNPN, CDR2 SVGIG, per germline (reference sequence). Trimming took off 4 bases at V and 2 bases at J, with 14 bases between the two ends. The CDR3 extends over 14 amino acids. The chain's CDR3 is CAWTPAGLNYGYTF. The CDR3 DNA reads TGTGCCTGGACCCCGGCAGGGCTAAACTATGGCTACACCTTC.